These T cell receptor beta chains were read from a single sample in a study of CD8 T cells in Susac syndrome. TCRdb processed the immunoSEQ multiplex PCR reads anew with MiXCR; each CDR3 protein has one entry. The sample lists about 160,000 distinct CDR3 sequences, roughly 94% occurring once. Sequenced input: CD4+ T cells from PBMCs. These receptors were taken from a human donor in good health. Both conserved end residues are part of each CDR3. The D gene is left open where the match is weak. A clone size is listed for some rows: how often the clone was seen (once, few, many), or a class if it is expanded.

v_gene	d_gene	abundance	j_gene	CDR3aa	CDR3nt
TRBV18	TRBD1	-	TRBJ2-3	CASSPQGGETDTQYF	TGTGCCAGCTCCCCACAGGGGGGAGAGACAGATACGCAGTATTTT
TRBV7-8	-	few	TRBJ2-7	CASSFGMSYEQYF	TGTGCCAGCAGCTTTGGCATGTCCTACGAGCAGTACTTC
TRBV5-1	-	-	TRBJ1-1	CASSTEGATGTEAFF	TGCGCCAGCAGCACCGAAGGGGCTACGGGGACTGAAGCTTTCTTT
TRBV7-2	-	-	TRBJ1-2	CASSPPTTFSHGYTF	TGTGCCAGCAGCCCTCCCACAACATTCTCCCATGGCTACACCTTC
TRBV20-1	-	-	TRBJ2-7	CSAKKDYEQYF	TGCAGTGCCAAAAAAGACTACGAGCAGTACTTC
TRBV6-6	-	-	TRBJ2-2	CAGGQPMNTGELFF	TGTGCCGGCGGACAGCCCATGAACACCGGGGAGCTGTTTTTT
TRBV5-1	-	-	TRBJ2-3	CASSLGAPTDTQYF	TGCGCCAGCAGCCTAGGGGCCCCCACAGATACGCAGTATTTT
TRBV7-2	-	-	TRBJ2-5	CASSFDGQETQYF	TGTGCCAGCAGCTTTGACGGGCAAGAGACCCAGTACTTC
TRBV6-6	-	-	TRBJ1-1	CASITFDKAFF	TGTGCCAGCATCACATTTGATAAAGCTTTCTTT
TRBV19	-	-	TRBJ1-1	CASSRTGFGTEAFF	TGTGCCAGTAGTAGAACAGGGTTCGGCACTGAAGCTTTCTTT
TRBV12-3/TRBV12-4	-	-	TRBJ2-3	CASSLVTDTQYF	TGTGCCAGCAGTTTAGTCACAGATACGCAGTATTTT
TRBV3-1	TRBD1	-	TRBJ2-3	CASSQDQGADTQYF	TGTGCCAGCAGCCAAGACCAGGGGGCAGATACGCAGTATTTT
TRBV5-1	-	-	TRBJ2-7	CASGPGFSGYEQYF	TGCGCCAGCGGACCGGGGTTTTCCGGCTACGAGCAGTACTTC
TRBV10-3	-	-	TRBJ2-3	CAISESGAGTPSPTDTQYF	TGTGCCATCAGTGAGTCGGGGGCCGGGACACCATCTCCGACAGATACGCAGTATTTT
TRBV5-1	TRBD1	-	TRBJ2-2	CASSPERTGTLRPTGELFF	TGCGCCAGCAGTCCTGAACGGACAGGTACCCTGAGACCCACCGGGGAGCTGTTTTTT
TRBV10-1	-	-	TRBJ2-2	CASSDELEGELFF	TGCGCCAGCAGTGACGAATTGGAAGGGGAGCTGTTTTTT
TRBV6-1	TRBD1	-	TRBJ2-6	CASSVPGQGPLSGANVLTF	TGTGCCAGCAGTGTTCCGGGACAGGGACCTCTCTCTGGGGCCAACGTCCTGACTTTC
TRBV28	-	-	TRBJ2-7	CASSSRTPYEQYF	TGTGCCAGCAGTTCCCGGACACCCTACGAGCAGTACTTC
TRBV2	-	-	TRBJ1-1	CASSMEGGNTEAFF	TGTGCCAGCAGTATGGAAGGCGGGAACACTGAAGCTTTCTTT
TRBV7-2	-	-	TRBJ2-7	CASSSRLGEQYF	TGTGCCAGCAGCTCGCGACTAGGCGAGCAGTACTTC
TRBV29-1	-	-	TRBJ2-1	CSVAVSGPPFNEQFF	TGCAGCGTTGCCGTCAGCGGGCCTCCTTTCAATGAGCAGTTCTTC
TRBV18	-	-	TRBJ2-7	CASSPLVGDTTYEQYF	TGTGCCAGCTCACCACTTGTCGGGGACACCACCTACGAGCAGTACTTC
TRBV20-1	TRBD1	-	TRBJ1-2	CSASQTGSDGYTF	TGCAGTGCTAGCCAGACAGGGAGTGATGGCTACACCTTC
TRBV4-1	TRBD1	-	TRBJ2-2	CASSPQDGTGNLQTGELFF	TGCGCCAGCAGCCCCCAAGACGGGACAGGGAATCTACAAACCGGGGAGCTGTTTTTT
TRBV27	-	-	TRBJ1-5	CASSRKGLDNQPQHF	TGTGCCAGCAGTCGAAAGGGACTGGACAATCAGCCCCAGCATTTT
TRBV10-1	TRBD1	-	TRBJ1-1	CASSAGTGRTEAFF	TGCGCCAGCAGTGCCGGGACAGGGAGGACTGAAGCTTTCTTT
TRBV20-1	TRBD1	-	TRBJ1-5	CSATRQGSLSNQPQHF	TGCAGTGCTACCCGACAGGGAAGCTTGAGCAATCAGCCCCAGCATTTT
TRBV18	-	-	TRBJ1-4	CASSPGVSNEKLFF	TGTGCCAGCTCACCAGGGGTTTCTAATGAAAAACTGTTTTTT
TRBV27	TRBD2	-	TRBJ2-5	CASAGGFQETQYF	TGTGCCAGCGCGGGGGGGTTCCAAGAGACCCAGTACTTC
TRBV4-1	-	-	TRBJ1-1	CASSQGLFGMARSEAFF	TGCGCCAGCAGCCAAGGGCTTTTCGGTATGGCACGCTCTGAAGCTTTCTTT
TRBV5-4	TRBD2	-	TRBJ2-3	CASSHLLAGHTDTQYF	TGTGCCAGCAGCCACTTACTAGCGGGGCACACAGATACGCAGTATTTT
TRBV29-1	-	-	TRBJ1-5	CSVSPLEGQPQHF	TGCAGCGTTTCCCCCCTGGAGGGTCAGCCCCAGCATTTT
TRBV24-1	-	once	TRBJ2-1	CATGALDEQFF	TGTGCCACCGGGGCGCTGGATGAGCAGTTCTTC
TRBV6-5	-	few	TRBJ2-7	CASRADSTYEQYF	TGTGCCAGCCGGGCGGACAGTACCTACGAGCAGTACTTC
TRBV20-1	-	-	TRBJ1-1	CSARGGSSNTEAFF	TGCAGTGCTAGGGGGGGGAGCTCGAACACTGAAGCTTTCTTT
TRBV20-1	-	-	TRBJ2-7	CSARAAVAGYEQYF	TGCAGTGCGCGGGCGGCGGTGGCGGGCTACGAGCAGTACTTC